These T cell receptor beta chains were read from a single sample in a study of cytomegalovirus exposure and HLA in healthy donors. Data came from immunoSEQ multiplex PCR; TCRdb stores just in-frame clones and leaves some out. The sample has about 160,000 clones; 60% to 80% are singletons. Sequenced sample: PBMCs. These TCRs come from a male donor in good health and CMV-seronegative. CDR3s include the opening cysteine and the closing phenylalanine or tryptophan. D genes are given only for firm matches. A row's size may be missing; if present it is once, few, many or a size class.

D gene,V gene,J gene,clone size,CDR3 protein,CDR3 DNA
-,TRBV19,TRBJ1-4,once,CASKLGANEKLFF,TGTGCCAGTAAGCTGGGAGCTAATGAAAAACTGTTTTTT
TRBD2,TRBV28,TRBJ2-3,-,CASSLSGRGTDTQYF,TGTGCCAGCAGTCTTAGCGGGAGAGGGACAGATACGCAGTATTTT
-,TRBV7-6,TRBJ2-6,-,CASSPPLSSGANVLTF,TGTGCCAGCAGCCCACCCCTTAGCTCTGGGGCCAACGTCCTGACTTTC
-,TRBV7-9,TRBJ2-1,-,CASSDRTSYNEQFF,TGTGCCAGCAGCGATCGGACTTCTTACAATGAGCAGTTCTTC
TRBD2,TRBV9,TRBJ2-5,-,CASSQEGLAGSQETQYF,TGTGCCAGCAGTCAAGAGGGACTAGCGGGGTCGCAAGAGACCCAGTACTTC
-,TRBV7-6,TRBJ2-7,-,CASSLAEANEQYF,TGTGCCAGCAGCTTAGCTGAAGCGAACGAGCAGTACTTC
-,TRBV2,TRBJ2-7,-,CASSEYRHYEQYF,TGTGCCAGCAGTGAATACCGACACTACGAGCAGTACTTC
-,TRBV28,TRBJ2-7,-,CASSSEQQGSYEQYF,TGTGCCAGCAGTTCTGAACAACAGGGATCCTACGAGCAGTACTTC
TRBD2,TRBV19,TRBJ2-7,few,CATLGTSGYEQYF,TGTGCCACCCTAGGGACTAGCGGATACGAGCAGTACTTC
-,TRBV6-5,TRBJ2-7,few,CASRLGAYEQYF,TGTGCCAGCAGGCTGGGGGCTTACGAGCAGTACTTC
-,TRBV9,TRBJ1-5,once,CASSLGGGARQPQHF,TGTGCCAGCAGCCTAGGTGGTGGGGCGCGGCAGCCCCAGCATTTT
-,TRBV25-1,TRBJ2-5,-,CASSAPTRAFQYF,TGTGCCAGCAGTGCCCCGACTAGGGCATTTCAGTACTTC
TRBD1,TRBV19,TRBJ2-1,-,CASSIRGTGMGNEQFF,TGTGCCAGTAGTATAAGGGGGACAGGGATGGGCAATGAGCAGTTCTTC
TRBD2,TRBV7-3,TRBJ2-2,-,CASSLRASGRLNTGELFF,TGTGCCAGCAGCTTAAGAGCTAGCGGGAGACTGAACACCGGGGAGCTGTTTTTT
TRBD2,TRBV2,TRBJ2-1,-,CASTIISGKDSEQFF,TGTGCCAGTACCATAATTAGCGGGAAGGACAGTGAGCAGTTCTTC
TRBD1,TRBV5-1,TRBJ1-5,few,CASSTTGLNNQPQHF,TGCGCCAGCAGCACGACAGGGTTGAACAATCAGCCCCAGCATTTT
TRBD1,TRBV7-2,TRBJ2-5,-,CASSRGLGETQYF,TGTGCCAGCAGCAGGGGGCTGGGAGAGACCCAGTACTTC
TRBD2,TRBV5-4,TRBJ2-1,-,CASSTGGGGAYNEQFF,TGTGCCAGCAGCACAGGCGGCGGGGGGGCCTACAATGAGCAGTTCTTC
-,TRBV9,TRBJ2-7,-,CASSGPSQGRSF,TGTGCCAGCAGCGGACCTTCACAGGGTCGGTCCTTC
-,TRBV30,TRBJ2-2,-,CAWSTGLPGELFF,TGTGCCTGGAGTACAGGGCTCCCCGGGGAGCTGTTTTTT
TRBD1,TRBV7-2,TRBJ1-2,-,CASSRPGQSRDGYTF,TGTGCCAGCAGCCGTCCGGGACAGTCCAGGGATGGCTACACCTTC
TRBD2,TRBV5-6,TRBJ2-2,-,CASSLPLSGNRTGELFF,TGTGCCAGCAGCTTGCCGCTTAGCGGGAATAGGACCGGGGAGCTGTTTTTT
-,TRBV9,TRBJ2-1,once,CASGTSGTHNEQFF,TGTGCCAGCGGAACGAGCGGGACACACAATGAGCAGTTCTTC
-,TRBV19,TRBJ1-1,few,CASSTGHLNTEAFF,TGTGCCAGTAGTACAGGACACCTGAACACTGAAGCTTTCTTT
-,TRBV19,TRBJ1-1,-,CASSIRGTANTEAFF,TGTGCCAGTAGTATACGCGGAACCGCGAACACTGAAGCTTTCTTT
-,TRBV7-2,TRBJ2-2,-,CASSLGGAANTGELFF,TGTGCCAGCAGCTTAGGCGGGGCGGCGAACACCGGGGAGCTGTTTTTT
-,TRBV5-1,TRBJ1-1,-,CASSLVEATEAFF,TGCGCCAGCAGCTTGGTCGAGGCTACTGAAGCTTTCTTT
TRBD1,TRBV18,TRBJ2-2,-,CASSRTGGSTGELFF,TGTGCCAGCTCCCGGACAGGGGGCTCCACCGGGGAGCTGTTTTTT
-,TRBV2,TRBJ2-5,-,CASSQGLETQYF,TGTGCCAGCAGTCAAGGGCTGGAGACCCAGTACTTC
-,TRBV5-1,TRBJ2-5,once,CASSVSGTQNTQYF,TGCGCCAGCAGCGTCTCCGGGACTCAAAACACCCAGTACTTC
TRBD2,TRBV19,TRBJ2-7,-,CASSIRAGGYEQYF,TGTGCCAGTAGTATTAGAGCGGGAGGGTACGAGCAGTACTTC
TRBD1,TRBV7-8,TRBJ1-1,-,CASSRTGDTEAFF,TGTGCCAGCAGCAGGACAGGGGACACTGAAGCTTTCTTT
TRBD2,TRBV9,TRBJ2-7,-,CASSVSTSGRYEQYF,TGTGCCAGCAGCGTATCAACTAGCGGGAGGTACGAGCAGTACTTC
TRBD1,TRBV19,TRBJ1-5,once,CASTHGRTGVGNQPQHF,TGTGCCAGTACTCATGGAAGGACAGGGGTCGGCAATCAGCCCCAGCATTTT
TRBD2,TRBV19,TRBJ2-5,-,CATSGTSQETQYF,TGTGCCACCTCCGGGACTAGTCAAGAGACCCAGTACTTC
-,TRBV6-4,TRBJ1-2,once,CASRSTGRRFYGYTF,TGTGCCAGCAGGAGTACAGGCAGGAGATTCTATGGCTACACCTTC
-,TRBV2,TRBJ2-7,-,CASIGRNYEQYF,TGTGCCAGCATTGGCAGGAACTACGAGCAGTACTTC
TRBD2,TRBV7-3,TRBJ2-1,-,CASSSSSGRGGHNEQFF,TGTGCCAGCAGCTCCTCTAGCGGGAGAGGGGGCCACAATGAGCAGTTCTTC
-,TRBV19,TRBJ1-6,-,CASSILGTGGNSPLHF,TGTGCCAGTAGTATTCTCGGGACGGGGGGTAATTCACCCCTCCACTTT
TRBD1,TRBV12-5,TRBJ2-3,few,CASGPRDRPTDTQYF,TGTGCTAGTGGTCCGAGGGACAGACCCACAGATACGCAGTATTTT
-,TRBV6-6,TRBJ2-1,-,CASSPAINEQFF,TGTGCCAGCAGCCCCGCGATAAATGAGCAGTTCTTC
TRBD2,TRBV7-2,TRBJ2-1,-,CASSFSGASSYNEQFF,TGTGCCAGCAGCTTCAGCGGGGCGAGCTCCTACAATGAGCAGTTCTTC
-,TRBV18,TRBJ2-3,few,CASSPTPSLTTDTQYF,TGTGCCAGCTCACCAACCCCTAGCCTTACCACAGATACGCAGTATTTT
TRBD1,TRBV11-2,TRBJ2-3,-,CASSLGQGAFSDTQYF,TGTGCCAGCAGCTTAGGACAGGGGGCATTTTCAGATACGCAGTATTTT
TRBD1,TRBV7-3,TRBJ2-2,-,CASSAGQGDTGELFF,TGTGCCAGCAGCGCCGGACAGGGCGACACCGGGGAGCTGTTTTTT
TRBD2,TRBV11-1,TRBJ2-7,-,CASRDTLAGASSYEQYF,TGTGCCAGCAGAGACACACTAGCGGGGGCATCCTCCTACGAGCAGTACTTC
-,TRBV2,TRBJ1-6,-,CASRAGGRNSPLHF,TGTGCCAGCAGGGCAGGTGGCAGGAATTCACCCCTCCACTTT
-,TRBV19,TRBJ1-1,-,CASSVGTGEAFF,TGTGCCAGTAGTGTTGGGACTGGTGAAGCTTTCTTT
TRBD1,TRBV27,TRBJ1-6,-,CASSLRDSVSPLHF,TGTGCCAGCAGTTTGAGGGACAGCGTGTCACCCCTCCACTTT
-,TRBV29-1,TRBJ2-1,-,CSVRTRDAYNEQFF,TGCAGCGTTAGAACGCGGGATGCCTACAATGAGCAGTTCTTC
TRBD1,TRBV7-2,TRBJ1-1,-,CASSAQGAATEAFF,TGTGCCAGCAGCGCCCAGGGGGCCGCGACTGAAGCTTTCTTT
-,TRBV18,TRBJ2-1,-,CASSPTSRSSYNEQFF,TGTGCCAGCTCACCAACTAGCAGGAGCTCCTACAATGAGCAGTTCTTC
TRBD1,TRBV5-6,TRBJ2-7,-,CASSPGTGAGYEQYF,TGTGCCAGCAGTCCCGGGACAGGGGCAGGCTACGAGCAGTACTTC
-,TRBV29-1,TRBJ1-1,-,CSVEVGSNTEAFF,TGCAGCGTTGAAGTTGGCTCGAACACTGAAGCTTTCTTT
TRBD2,TRBV9,TRBJ2-7,-,CASSVAGGLAGGEQYF,TGTGCCAGCAGCGTAGCAGGGGGACTAGCGGGAGGCGAGCAGTACTTC
-,TRBV5-6,TRBJ1-5,once,CASSLGHGNQPQHF,TGTGCCAGCAGCTTGGGGCACGGCAATCAGCCCCAGCATTTT
-,TRBV7-9,TRBJ2-7,-,CASSRGEVYYEQYF,TGTGCCAGCAGCCGCGGGGAAGTCTACTACGAGCAGTACTTC